The T cell receptor (beta chain) under discussion was sequenced for a study of blood T cells in healthy people across ages. The authors ran a second PCR of about 7 to 12 cycles using a sample-barcoded 5' primer and a J-beta primer mix. Carrying 12 random nucleotides, a template-switch adaptor labeled each individual cDNA molecule. TCRdb fed the 5' RACE reads into MiXCR, producing one record per CDR3 protein. Of roughly 700,000 distinct CDR3 sequences listed, about 34% are singletons. The trim removed 4 bases at V and 7 bases at J, leaving 5 bases unmatched. The germline V gene has CDR1 SQVTM and CDR2 ANQGSEA. This CDR3 is 13 amino acids long.

The chain couples TRBV29-1 to TRBJ1-4; TRBD1 matches 8 bases. This sequence was found in an elderly woman in good health. The material sequenced was blood. CDR3 protein: CSVGGQATEKLFF. The CDR3 DNA is TGCAGCGTTGGGGGACAGGCTACTGAAAAACTGTTTTTT.